This T cell receptor beta chain was observed in a study of blood T cell repertoires in COVID-19. For the study at large: From the United States, Italy and Spain came samples of acute and convalescent COVID-19. T cells, B-cell-depleted T cells, or PBMCs supplied cDNA or gDNA.

Per the original methods: Quantification of nucleated cells was approximated via reference gene primer amplification. Profiled with immunoSEQ multiplex PCR; TCRdb holds only in-frame clones, not every one. V and J calls and clone size come straight from that table; D and trimming were deduced from the DNA. Of about 210,000 clones in the sample, approximately 90% were seen once. Trimming removed 3 bases from V and 10 bases from J, with 7 bases in between. The CDR3 sequence is 12 residues long. Germline CDR1 MDHEN, CDR2 SYDVKM. This clonotype was sampled from an older man with acute or convalescent COVID-19. The sample was peripheral blood. The gene calls are TRBV28 and TRBJ1-6, with a tentative D call TRBD1 (5 bases). CDR3 sequence: CASSLGGSPLHF. The CDR3 nucleotides are TGTGCCAGCAGTTTGGGGGGGTCACCCCTCCACTTT.